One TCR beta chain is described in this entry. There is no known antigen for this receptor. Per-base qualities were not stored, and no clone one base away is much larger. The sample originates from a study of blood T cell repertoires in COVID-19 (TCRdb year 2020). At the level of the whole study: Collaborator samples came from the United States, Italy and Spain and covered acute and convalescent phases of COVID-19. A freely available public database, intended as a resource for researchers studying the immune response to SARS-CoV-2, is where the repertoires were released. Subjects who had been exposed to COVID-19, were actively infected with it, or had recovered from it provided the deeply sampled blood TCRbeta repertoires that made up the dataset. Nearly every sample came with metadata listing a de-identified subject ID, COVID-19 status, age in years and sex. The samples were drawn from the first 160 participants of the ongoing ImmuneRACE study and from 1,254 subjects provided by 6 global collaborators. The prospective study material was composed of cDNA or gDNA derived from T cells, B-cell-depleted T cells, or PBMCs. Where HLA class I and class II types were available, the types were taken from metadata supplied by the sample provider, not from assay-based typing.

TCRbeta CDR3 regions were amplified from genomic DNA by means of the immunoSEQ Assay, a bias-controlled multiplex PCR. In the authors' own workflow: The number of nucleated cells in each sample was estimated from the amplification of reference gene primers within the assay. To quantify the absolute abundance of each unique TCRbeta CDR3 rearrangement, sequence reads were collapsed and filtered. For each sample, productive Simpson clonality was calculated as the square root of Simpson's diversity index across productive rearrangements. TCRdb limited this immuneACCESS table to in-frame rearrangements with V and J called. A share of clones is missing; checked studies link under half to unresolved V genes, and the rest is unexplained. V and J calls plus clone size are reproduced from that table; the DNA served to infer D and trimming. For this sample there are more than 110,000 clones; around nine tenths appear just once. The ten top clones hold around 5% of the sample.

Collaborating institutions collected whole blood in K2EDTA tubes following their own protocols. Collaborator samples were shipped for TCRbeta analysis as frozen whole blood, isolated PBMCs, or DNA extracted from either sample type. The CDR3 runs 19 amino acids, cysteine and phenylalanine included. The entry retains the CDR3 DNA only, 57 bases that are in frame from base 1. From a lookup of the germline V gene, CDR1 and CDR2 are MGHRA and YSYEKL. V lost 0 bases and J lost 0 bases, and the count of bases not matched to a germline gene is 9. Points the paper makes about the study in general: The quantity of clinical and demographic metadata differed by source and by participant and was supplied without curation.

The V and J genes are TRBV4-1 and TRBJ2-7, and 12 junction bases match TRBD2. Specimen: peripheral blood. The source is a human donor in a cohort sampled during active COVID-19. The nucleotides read TGCGCCAGCAGCCAAGAAATTTGGCTAGCGGGAGGGAGCTCCTACGAGCAGTACTTC. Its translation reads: CASSQEIWLAGGSSYEQYF.